The 6 T cell receptor beta chains below come from one sample, sequenced in a study of blood T cells in healthy people across ages. Together with a sample-barcoded 5' primer, a J-beta primer mix was included in a second PCR lasting roughly 6 to 12 cycles. TCRdb re-called the 5' RACE reads through MiXCR, storing one row per CDR3 protein. The repertoire holds about 1.5 million distinct CDR3 sequences, with 35% to 45% as singletons. Source material: blood. These receptors were taken from a woman younger than 35 in good health.

This clonotype was counted many times. The chain links TRBV6-2 or TRBV6-3 to TRBJ2-7; TRBD2 is a possible D gene (5 bases). Germline CDR1 and CDR2: MNHEY and SVGEGT. CDR3 length: 14 amino acids. The V end lost 4 bases, the J end lost 3 bases, and 13 bases lay between the germline ends. As DNA, the CDR3 is TGTGCCAGCAGTTCCGAGGGCCCAAGCTACGAGCAGTACTTC. This codes for CASSSEGPSYEQYF.

V is TRBV14 and J is TRBJ2-1; no reliable D call. The germline gives CDR1 SGHDN, CDR2 FVKESK. CDR3 length: 13 residues. Trimming removed 1 base from V and 4 bases from J, with 5 bases in between. CDR3 DNA sequence: TGTGCCAGCAGCCAAGCTACTTACAATGAGCAGTTCTTC. Amino acids: CASSQATYNEQFF.

This clonotype was seen more than once but under ten times. The V and J genes are TRBV12-3 or TRBV12-4 and TRBJ1-5; D not certain. Trimming pared 5 bases from V and 10 bases from J, leaving 12 bases between. CDR3 length: 12 amino acids. DNA for the CDR3: TGTGCCAGCAGTCCCCTGGTAAACCCCCAGCATTTT. Translated: CASSPLVNPQHF.

This chain uses TRBV20-1 with TRBJ2-1; 7 nucleotides line up with TRBD2. The CDR3 length is 13 residues. V was clipped by 3 bases and J by 4 bases; unmatched bases: 3. Looked up from germline, CDR1 is DFQATT and CDR2 is SNEGSKA (reference sequence). Here the CDR3 reads CSASLAEYNEQFF. In DNA form, the CDR3 reads TGCAGTGCTAGTCTAGCGGAGTACAATGAGCAGTTCTTC.

The rearrangement uses TRBV7-9 and TRBJ1-1, with D perhaps TRBD1 (5 bases). CDR3 length: 15 amino acids. V was trimmed by 7 bases and J by 3 bases, leaving 18 bases between them. Germline values: CDR1 SEHNR, CDR2 FQNEAQ (reference sequence). CDR3 protein: CASTFSREHDTEAFF. The CDR3 DNA reads as TGTGCCAGCACCTTCTCCAGGGAGCACGACACTGAAGCTTTCTTT. Full variable domain (outside the CDR3, taken from reference TRBV7-9 and TRBJ1-1): DTGVSQNPRHKITKRGQNVTFRCDPISEHNRLYWYRQTLGQGPEFLTYFQNEAQLEKSRLLSDRFSAERPKGSFSTLEIQRTEQGDSAMYLCASTFSREHDTEAFFGQGTRLTVV.

As concerns this clonotype: Possible read error: a much larger clone is one base away. V and J are TRBV20-1 and TRBJ2-1; possibly TRBD1 or TRBD2 for D (8 bases each). The germline V and J ends were trimmed by 5 bases and 13 bases, with 24 bases remaining between them. The germline V gene has CDR1 DFQATT and CDR2 SNEGSKA (reference sequence). There are 14 residues in the CDR3. This CDR3 is CSAQFGTGGGTQFF. CDR3 sequence (DNA): TGCAGTGCTCAGTTCGGGACAGGCGGGGGGACCCAGTTCTTC.